This TCR beta chain was retrieved from a study of cytomegalovirus exposure and HLA in healthy donors. Study observations and caveats: Rare sequences made up most TCRs, while some public TCRs were found in many donors.

With respect to this clone: Its antigen is still unknown.

In the PCR, 60 Vbeta and 13 Jbeta primers were used. Only in-frame clones appear in the TCRdb table, and some are missing; sequencing was by immunoSEQ multiplex PCR. The sample yields 100,000 or so clones, approximately 77% seen once. This CDR3 contains 13 residues. Trimming pared 4 bases from V and 10 bases from J, leaving 16 bases between. The germline V gene has CDR1 SGHAT and CDR2 FQNNGV. Sequencing was done on a sample of PBMCs. This receptor was taken from a male donor in good health and CMV-seropositive. The chain employs TRBV11-2 and TRBJ1-2; D remains unclear. CDR3 nucleotide sequence: TGTGCCAGCAGCTCAATCAATGGAGTCCCCTACACCTTC. Its translation: CASSSINGVPYTF.